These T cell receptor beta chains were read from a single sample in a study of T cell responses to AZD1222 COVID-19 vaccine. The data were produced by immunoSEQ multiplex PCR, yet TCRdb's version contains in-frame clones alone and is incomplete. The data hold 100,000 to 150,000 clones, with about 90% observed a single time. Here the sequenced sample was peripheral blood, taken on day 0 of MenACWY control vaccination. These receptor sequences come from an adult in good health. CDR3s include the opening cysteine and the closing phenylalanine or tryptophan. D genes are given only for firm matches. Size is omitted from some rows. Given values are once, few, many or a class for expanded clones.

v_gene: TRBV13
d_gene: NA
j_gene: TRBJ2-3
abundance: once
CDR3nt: TGTGCCAGCAGCTTACGGGATCCTACCGATACGCAGTATTTT
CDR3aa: CASSLRDPTDTQYF

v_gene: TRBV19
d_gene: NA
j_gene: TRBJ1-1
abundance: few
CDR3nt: TGTGCCAGTAGTCCCCAAGGTAACACTGAAGCTTTCTTT
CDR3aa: CASSPQGNTEAFF

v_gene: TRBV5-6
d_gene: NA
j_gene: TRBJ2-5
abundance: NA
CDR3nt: TGTGCCAGCAGCCCCGAAACATTGGGGGGGACCCAGTACTTC
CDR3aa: CASSPETLGGTQYF

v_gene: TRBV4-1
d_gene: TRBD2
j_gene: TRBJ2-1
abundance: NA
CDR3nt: TGCGCCAGCAGCCAAGCGGGACTAGCGGCGAGCTCCTACAATGAGCAGTTCTTC
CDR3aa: CASSQAGLAASSYNEQFF

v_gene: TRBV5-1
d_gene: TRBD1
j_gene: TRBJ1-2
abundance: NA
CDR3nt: TGCGCCAGCAGCCCATCTCAGGGGGGCGATGGCTACACCTTC
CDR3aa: CASSPSQGGDGYTF

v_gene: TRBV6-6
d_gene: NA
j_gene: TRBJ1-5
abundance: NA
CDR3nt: TGTGCCAGCAGTTACTCGAGCATTGGCAATCAGCCCCAGCATTTT
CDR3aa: CASSYSSIGNQPQHF

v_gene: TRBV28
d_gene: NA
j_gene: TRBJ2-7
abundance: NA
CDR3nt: TGTGCCAGCAGTTCCCACCTGTCGGGGGCCTACGAGCAGTACTTC
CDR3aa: CASSSHLSGAYEQYF

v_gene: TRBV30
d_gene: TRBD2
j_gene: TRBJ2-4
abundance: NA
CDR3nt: TGTGCCTGGGGAGGACTAGCGGGAGGGAAAAACATTCAGTACTTC
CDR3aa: CAWGGLAGGKNIQYF

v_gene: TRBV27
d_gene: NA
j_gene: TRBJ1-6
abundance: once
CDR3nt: TGTGCCAGCAGTTGGATCGTCGGAAATTCACCCCTCCACTTT
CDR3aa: CASSWIVGNSPLHF

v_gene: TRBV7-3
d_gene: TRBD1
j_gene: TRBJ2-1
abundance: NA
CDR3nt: TGTGCCAGCAGCTCGACAGGGGGCGCGTTCAATGAGCAGTTCTTC
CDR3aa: CASSSTGGAFNEQFF

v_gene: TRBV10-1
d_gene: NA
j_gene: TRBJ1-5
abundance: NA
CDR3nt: TGCGCCAGCAGTGAGCCACGAAAAGTGAGGGATCAGCCCCAGCATTTT
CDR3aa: CASSEPRKVRDQPQHF

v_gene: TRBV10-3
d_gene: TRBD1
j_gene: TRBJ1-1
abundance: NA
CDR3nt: TGTGCCATCAGTGAAGCAGGGGGCTGGAACACTGAAGCTTTCTTT
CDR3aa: CAISEAGGWNTEAFF

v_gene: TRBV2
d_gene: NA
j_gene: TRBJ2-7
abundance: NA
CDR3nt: TGTGCCAGTACCGTCCTGGGTTCCTACGAGCAGTACTTC
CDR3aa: CASTVLGSYEQYF

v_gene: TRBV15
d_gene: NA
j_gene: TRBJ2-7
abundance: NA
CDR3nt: TGTGCCACCAGCACTCAGATCTCCTACGAGCAGTACTTC
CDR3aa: CATSTQISYEQYF

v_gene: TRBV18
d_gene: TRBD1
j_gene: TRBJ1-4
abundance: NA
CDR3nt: TGTGCCAGCTCACCAGGAGACGGGACAGGGAGTAATGAAAAACTGTTTTTT
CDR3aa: CASSPGDGTGSNEKLFF

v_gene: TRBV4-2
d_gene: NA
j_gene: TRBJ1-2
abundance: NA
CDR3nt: TGTGCCAGCAGCCAAGATCTTTCTGGGGCGGGGTATGGCTACACCTTC
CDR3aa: CASSQDLSGAGYGYTF

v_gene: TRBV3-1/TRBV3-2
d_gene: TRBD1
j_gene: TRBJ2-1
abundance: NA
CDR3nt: TGTGCCAGCAGCCAAGATCCCGGGACAGGGTTGTTCAATGAGCAGTTCTTC
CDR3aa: CASSQDPGTGLFNEQFF

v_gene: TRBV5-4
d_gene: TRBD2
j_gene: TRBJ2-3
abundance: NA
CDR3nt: TGTGCCAGCAGCTTGGATCTGCGGGGGGGAGATACGCAGTATTTT
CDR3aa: CASSLDLRGGDTQYF

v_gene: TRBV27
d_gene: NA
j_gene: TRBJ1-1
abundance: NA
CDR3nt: TGTGCCAGCAGTTACGGCCAGACTAACACTGAAGCTTTCTTT
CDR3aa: CASSYGQTNTEAFF

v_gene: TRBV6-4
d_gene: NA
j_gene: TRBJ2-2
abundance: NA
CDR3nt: TGTGCCAGCAGTGACTCCTCCGACACCGGGGAGCTGTTTTTT
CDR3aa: CASSDSSDTGELFF

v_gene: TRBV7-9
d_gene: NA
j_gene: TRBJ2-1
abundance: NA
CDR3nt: TGTGCCAGCAGCTCGACGGTAAGCAATGAGCAGTTCTTC
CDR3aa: CASSSTVSNEQFF

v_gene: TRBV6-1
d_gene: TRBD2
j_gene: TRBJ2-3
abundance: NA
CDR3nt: TGTGCCAGCAGTGTGGGGACTATCATCGCTAGCACAGATACGCAGTATTTT
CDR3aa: CASSVGTIIASTDTQYF

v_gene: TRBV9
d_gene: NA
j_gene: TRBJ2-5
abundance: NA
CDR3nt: TGTGCCAGCAGCGTAGGCCAATTCCAAGAGACCCAGTACTTC
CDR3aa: CASSVGQFQETQYF

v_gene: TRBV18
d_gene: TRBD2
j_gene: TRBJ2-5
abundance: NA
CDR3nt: TGTGCCAGCTCACCTTACATTGTAGGAGCGGGAGTCGGGGAGACCCAGTACTTC
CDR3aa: CASSPYIVGAGVGETQYF

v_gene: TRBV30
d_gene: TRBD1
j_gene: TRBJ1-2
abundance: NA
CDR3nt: TGTGCCTGGAGTGTACGGACAGGCGGCAGCTATGGCTACACCTTC
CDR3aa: CAWSVRTGGSYGYTF

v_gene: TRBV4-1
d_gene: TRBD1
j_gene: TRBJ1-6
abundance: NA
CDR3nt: TGCGCCAGCAGCCAAGATTCGGGACAGGAGTATTATTCACCCCTCCACTTT
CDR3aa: CASSQDSGQEYYSPLHF

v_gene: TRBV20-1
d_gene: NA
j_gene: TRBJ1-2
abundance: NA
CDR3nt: TGCACCACAGACTTGAATGGCTACACCTTC
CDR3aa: CTTDLNGYTF

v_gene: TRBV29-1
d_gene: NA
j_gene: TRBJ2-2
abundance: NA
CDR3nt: TGCAGTGCCTCATGGTCGTCGGGCACCGGGGAGCTGTTTTTT
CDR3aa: CSASWSSGTGELFF

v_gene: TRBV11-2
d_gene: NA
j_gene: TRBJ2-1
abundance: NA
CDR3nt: TGTGCCAGCAGCTTAGGGGCCCCCTCCTACAATGAGCAGTTCTTC
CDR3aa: CASSLGAPSYNEQFF

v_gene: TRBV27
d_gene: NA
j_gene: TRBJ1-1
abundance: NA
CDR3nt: TGTGCCAGCAGTTTAATCATGAACACTGAAGCTTTCTTT
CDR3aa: CASSLIMNTEAFF

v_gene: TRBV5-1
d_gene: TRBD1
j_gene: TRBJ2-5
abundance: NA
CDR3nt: TGCGCCAGCAGCCAGAAAACTTATAGACAGGGGATGGGAGAGACCCAGTACTTC
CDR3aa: CASSQKTYRQGMGETQYF

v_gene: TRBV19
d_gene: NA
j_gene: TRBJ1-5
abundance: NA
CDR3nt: TGTGCCAGTAGTATAGGAGGGAGCGAAGGTCAGCCCCAGCATTTT
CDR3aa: CASSIGGSEGQPQHF

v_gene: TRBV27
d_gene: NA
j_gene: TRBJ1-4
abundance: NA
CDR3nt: TGTGCCAGCAGTTTAAACGGGAGGAATGAAAAACTGTTTTTT
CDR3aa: CASSLNGRNEKLFF

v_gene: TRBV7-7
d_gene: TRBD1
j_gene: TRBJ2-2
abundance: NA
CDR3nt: TGTGCCAGCAGCTTAGGGGACAGAAACACCGGGGAGCTGTTTTTT
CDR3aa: CASSLGDRNTGELFF

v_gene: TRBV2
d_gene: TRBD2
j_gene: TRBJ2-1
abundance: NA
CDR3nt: TGTGCCAGCGACGGTAGCCCAAGCGGGAGGAGCTCCTACAATGAGCAGTTCTTC
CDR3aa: CASDGSPSGRSSYNEQFF

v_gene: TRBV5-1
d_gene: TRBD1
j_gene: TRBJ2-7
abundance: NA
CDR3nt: TGCGCCAGCAGCTCCACCGGGACAGTCTCCTACGAGCAGTACTTC
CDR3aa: CASSSTGTVSYEQYF

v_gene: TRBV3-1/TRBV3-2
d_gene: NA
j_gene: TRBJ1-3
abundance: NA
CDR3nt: TGTGCCAGCGCCAGCACCTCTGGAAACACCATATATTTT
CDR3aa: CASASTSGNTIYF

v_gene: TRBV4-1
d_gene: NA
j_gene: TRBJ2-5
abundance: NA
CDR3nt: TGCGCCAGCAGCCTGGGACATCAAGAGACCCAGTACTTC
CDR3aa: CASSLGHQETQYF

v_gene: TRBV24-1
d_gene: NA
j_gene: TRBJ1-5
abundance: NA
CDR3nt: TGTGCCACCAGTGATTCAACGCATTATAGCAATCAGCCCCAGCATTTT
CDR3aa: CATSDSTHYSNQPQHF

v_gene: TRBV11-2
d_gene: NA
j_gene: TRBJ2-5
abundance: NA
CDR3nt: TGTGCCAGCAGCCCCCTTTTGAAGGCGAAAGAGACCCAGTACTTC
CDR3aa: CASSPLLKAKETQYF

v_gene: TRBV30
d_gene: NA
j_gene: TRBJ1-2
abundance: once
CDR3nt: TGTGCCTGGAGTGGAGTAGGGGGGCAGGAGTCTGGCTACACCTTC
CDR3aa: CAWSGVGGQESGYTF

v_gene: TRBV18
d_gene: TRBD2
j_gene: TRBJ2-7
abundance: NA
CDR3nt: TGTGCCAGCACCCCGGGACTAGCGCCCTACGAGCAGTACTTC
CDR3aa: CASTPGLAPYEQYF

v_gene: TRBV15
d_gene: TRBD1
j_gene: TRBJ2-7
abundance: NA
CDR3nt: TGTGCCACCAGCAGAGGAAGGACAGGGTTCGACGAGCAGTACTTC
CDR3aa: CATSRGRTGFDEQYF

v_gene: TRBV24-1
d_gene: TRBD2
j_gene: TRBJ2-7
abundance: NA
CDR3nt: TGTGCCACCAGTGAGACTGGGGGGGACTACGAGCAGTACTTC
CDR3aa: CATSETGGDYEQYF

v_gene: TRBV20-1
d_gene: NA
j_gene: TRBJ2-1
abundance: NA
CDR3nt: TGCAGTGCTAAAGAAGGGAGTGAGCAGTTCTTC
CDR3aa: CSAKEGSEQFF

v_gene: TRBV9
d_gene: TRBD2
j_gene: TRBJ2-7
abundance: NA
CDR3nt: TGTGCCAGCAGCGTAGGGGGGACTAGCTCCTACGAGCAGTACTTC
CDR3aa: CASSVGGTSSYEQYF

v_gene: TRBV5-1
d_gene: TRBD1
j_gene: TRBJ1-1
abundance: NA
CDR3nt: TGCGCCAGCAGCTTGACAGGGGGTTCTGAAGCTTTCTTT
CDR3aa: CASSLTGGSEAFF

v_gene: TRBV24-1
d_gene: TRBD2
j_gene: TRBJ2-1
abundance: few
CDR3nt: TGTGCCACCAGTTCGGGACTAGCGGGAAGGAATGAGCAGTTCTTC
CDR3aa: CATSSGLAGRNEQFF

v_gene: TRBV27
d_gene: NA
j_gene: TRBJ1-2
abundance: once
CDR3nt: TGTGCCAGCAGTTTATCGGGGGACTATGGCTACACCTTC
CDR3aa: CASSLSGDYGYTF

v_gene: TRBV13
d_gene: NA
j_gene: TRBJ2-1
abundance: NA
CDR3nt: TGTGCCAGCAGCCCTTCGGGGCACAATGAGCAGTTCTTC
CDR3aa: CASSPSGHNEQFF

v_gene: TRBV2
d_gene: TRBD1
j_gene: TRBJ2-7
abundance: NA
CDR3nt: TGTGCCAGCAGGGCCAAGGGGACAGGCAGTACCTACGAGCAGTACTTC
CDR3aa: CASRAKGTGSTYEQYF

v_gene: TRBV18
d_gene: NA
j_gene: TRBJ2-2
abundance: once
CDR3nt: TGTGCCAGCTCACCACAGGGGCTGGCGAACACCGGGGAGCTGTTTTTT
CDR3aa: CASSPQGLANTGELFF

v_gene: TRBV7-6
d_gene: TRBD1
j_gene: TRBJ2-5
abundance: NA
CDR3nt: TGTGCCAGCAGCTTTTTGACAGGGGGAGAGACCCAGTACTTC
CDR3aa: CASSFLTGGETQYF

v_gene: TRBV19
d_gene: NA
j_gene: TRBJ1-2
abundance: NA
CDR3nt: TGTGCCAGTAGTATAGATCTATTCAGGAACTATGGCTACACCTTC
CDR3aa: CASSIDLFRNYGYTF

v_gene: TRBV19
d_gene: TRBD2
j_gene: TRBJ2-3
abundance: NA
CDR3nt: TGTGCCAGTACACGAGGGACTAGCGGGAACACAGATACGCAGTATTTT
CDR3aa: CASTRGTSGNTDTQYF

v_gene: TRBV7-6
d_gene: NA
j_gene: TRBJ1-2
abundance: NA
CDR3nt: TGTGCCAGCAGCTTAGAACGGGGGGCCGGGGGTGGCTACACCTTC
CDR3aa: CASSLERGAGGGYTF